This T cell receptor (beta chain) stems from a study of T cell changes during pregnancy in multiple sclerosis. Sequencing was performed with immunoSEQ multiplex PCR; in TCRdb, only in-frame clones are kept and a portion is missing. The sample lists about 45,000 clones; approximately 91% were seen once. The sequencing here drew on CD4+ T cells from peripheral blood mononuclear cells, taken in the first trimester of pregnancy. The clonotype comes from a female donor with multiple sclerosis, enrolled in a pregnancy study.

The CDR3 DNA reads as TGTGCCAGCAGTCAGGTGGGACAGAACTATGGCTACACCTTC. Protein: CASSQVGQNYGYTF. This chain connects TRBV28 to TRBJ1-2; 7 nucleotides line up with TRBD1. Germline values: CDR1 MDHEN, CDR2 SYDVKM. The J segment lost 2 bases and the V segment lost 5 bases, leaving 5 bases of the junction unmatched. This CDR3 spans 14 amino acids.